This is a list of T cell receptor beta chains from one sample in a study of beta chain features in type 1 diabetes. Data came from immunoSEQ multiplex PCR; TCRdb stores just in-frame clones and leaves some out. The profile shows approximately 170,000 clones, 7.8% of them singletons. Input material: central memory CD4+ T cells from blood. Source of these receptors: a woman aged 35 to 49 with type 1 diabetes. The CDR3 runs from the conserved cysteine through the conserved F or W. Each record gives: D gene, V gene, clone size, J gene, CDR3 protein, CDR3 DNA. The D gene is left open where the match is weak. Size values are once, few and many counts, or a class for expanded clones, and some rows have none.

TRBD2	TRBV5-1	few	TRBJ2-3	CASSGLAEATDTQYF	TGCGCCAGCAGCGGACTAGCGGAGGCCACAGATACGCAGTATTTT
TRBD2	TRBV6-5	few	TRBJ2-1	CASSYSGAGGYNEQFF	TGTGCCAGCAGTTACTCTGGAGCGGGGGGCTACAATGAGCAGTTCTTC
NA	TRBV7-2	NA	TRBJ1-2	CASTGGAHNYGYTF	TGTGCCAGCACCGGGGGGGCACACAACTATGGCTACACCTTC
TRBD1	TRBV7-3	NA	TRBJ1-2	CASSPRTGSHYGYTF	TGTGCCAGCAGCCCCCGGACAGGATCCCATTATGGCTACACCTTC
NA	TRBV5-6	few	TRBJ2-1	CASKAERDEQFF	TGTGCCAGCAAAGCCGAGAGGGATGAGCAGTTCTTC
TRBD1	TRBV5-1	NA	TRBJ2-3	CASSPDRGTDTQYF	TGCGCCAGCAGCCCCGACAGGGGCACAGATACGCAGTATTTT
TRBD1	TRBV7-2	few	TRBJ1-6	CASSPTRQGRTPLHF	TGTGCCAGCAGCCCGACCCGACAGGGGCGGACACCCCTCCACTTT
NA	TRBV4-1	NA	TRBJ1-2	CASSPPAGENYGYTF	TGCGCCAGCAGCCCGCCTGCAGGGGAAAACTATGGCTACACCTTC
NA	TRBV5-4	few	TRBJ1-5	CASSLAGERIQPQHF	TGTGCCAGCAGCTTGGCAGGGGAGCGGATCCAGCCCCAGCATTTT
NA	TRBV28	NA	TRBJ1-4	CASLLSGSPGEKLFF	TGTGCCAGCCTTCTTAGTGGGTCGCCGGGGGAAAAACTGTTTTTT
TRBD1	TRBV7-2	NA	TRBJ1-4	CASSLAAARGQLATNEKLFF	TGTGCCAGCAGCTTAGCCGCTGCCCGGGGACAGCTTGCAACTAATGAAAAACTGTTTTTT
TRBD1	TRBV2	few	TRBJ1-1	CASRYRGGRDHTEAFF	TGTGCCAGCAGGTACAGGGGAGGAAGGGACCACACTGAAGCTTTCTTT
TRBD2	TRBV7-2	NA	TRBJ2-5	CASSLGTSGGWETQYF	TGTGCCAGCAGCTTGGGGACTAGCGGGGGGTGGGAGACCCAGTACTTC
NA	TRBV5-1	few	TRBJ2-3	CASSLVYRSSTDTQYF	TGCGCCAGCAGCTTGGTCTACCGCTCTAGCACAGATACGCAGTATTTT
TRBD2	TRBV29-1	many	TRBJ2-1	CSVEGGGVYNEQFF	TGCAGCGTAGAAGGCGGGGGGGTTTACAATGAGCAGTTCTTC
TRBD1	TRBV30	few	TRBJ1-5	CAWSHRQGRWQPQHF	TGTGCCTGGAGTCATAGACAGGGACGGTGGCAGCCCCAGCATTTT
TRBD1	TRBV5-4	few	TRBJ1-2	CASSLEGRGYTGYTF	TGTGCCAGCAGCTTGGAAGGCAGGGGGTATACTGGCTACACCTTC
TRBD1	TRBV7-2	NA	TRBJ1-4	CASSQQGAAGEKLFF	TGTGCCAGCAGCCAACAGGGGGCGGCAGGTGAAAAACTGTTTTTT
TRBD1	TRBV30	few	TRBJ2-7	CAWSGGQGGFGQYF	TGTGCCTGGAGTGGGGGACAGGGTGGTTTCGGGCAGTACTTC
NA	TRBV5-5	NA	TRBJ2-6	CASSLTSAGANVLTF	TGTGCCAGCAGCTTGACGTCGGCTGGGGCCAACGTCCTGACTTTC
TRBD1	TRBV6-5	many	TRBJ2-3	CASTRTGTDTQYF	TGTGCCAGCACCCGGACAGGGACAGATACGCAGTATTTT
NA	TRBV27	few	TRBJ1-2	CASAQGLGFNYGYTF	TGTGCCAGCGCTCAGGGCCTAGGATTCAACTATGGCTACACCTTC
NA	TRBV5-1	NA	TRBJ1-1	CASSLGANTEAFF	TGCGCCAGCAGCTTGGGGGCTAACACTGAAGCTTTCTTT
TRBD1	TRBV29-1	NA	TRBJ1-1	CSVVGQGIIGNTEAFF	TGCAGCGTTGTGGGACAGGGGATTATAGGGAACACTGAAGCTTTCTTT
NA	TRBV28	NA	TRBJ1-1	CASSPSPGTTYNTEAFF	TGTGCCAGCAGTCCGTCGCCCGGGACAACATATAACACTGAAGCTTTCTTT
NA	TRBV28	NA	TRBJ2-1	CASSLPQGIPEQFF	TGTGCCAGCAGTTTACCCCAGGGAATTCCCGAGCAGTTCTTC
TRBD1	TRBV29-1	few	TRBJ1-1	CSVDRGPTTEAFF	TGCAGCGTTGACAGGGGGCCGACCACTGAAGCTTTCTTT
TRBD1	TRBV4-1	NA	TRBJ1-5	CASSPRWVAGQGHQPQHF	TGCGCCAGCAGTCCAAGGTGGGTTGCAGGACAGGGGCATCAGCCCCAGCATTTT
TRBD2	TRBV7-9	NA	TRBJ2-7	CASSSASGPYEQYF	TGTGCCAGCAGCTCGGCTAGCGGGCCATACGAGCAGTACTTC
NA	TRBV6-6	NA	TRBJ2-1	CASSYRTTDEQFF	TGTGCCAGCAGTTACAGGACAACCGATGAGCAGTTCTTC
TRBD2	TRBV20-1	NA	TRBJ2-1	CRTAGGHEQFF	TGCAGAACAGCGGGAGGGCACGAGCAGTTCTTC
TRBD1	TRBV5-1	NA	TRBJ2-6	CASSDTGVDVLTF	TGCGCCAGCAGTGACACAGGGGTGGACGTCCTGACTTTC
NA	TRBV2	few	TRBJ2-7	CASSERENRVRYEQYF	TGTGCCAGCAGTGAAAGAGAGAACAGGGTGAGGTACGAGCAGTACTTC
TRBD2	TRBV6-5	NA	TRBJ2-2	CASTLGGYTGELFF	TGTGCCAGCACCTTGGGAGGGTACACCGGGGAGCTGTTTTTT
NA	TRBV9	few	TRBJ1-3	CASSALDRSSGNTIYF	TGTGCCAGCAGCGCCCTGGACAGAAGCTCTGGAAACACCATATATTTT
TRBD1	TRBV18	few	TRBJ2-7	CASSPKSGGAGTEQYF	TGTGCCAGCTCACCGAAGTCAGGGGGCGCGGGAACCGAGCAGTACTTC
NA	TRBV28	once	TRBJ1-3	CASTKSGNLADTIYF	TGTGCCAGCACCAAATCAGGGAATTTAGCGGACACCATATATTTT
NA	TRBV5-6	NA	TRBJ2-7	CASSLTFPYEQYF	TGTGCCAGCAGCTTGACATTTCCCTACGAGCAGTACTTC
TRBD1	TRBV11-1	NA	TRBJ2-5	CASSLGTGGKETQYF	TGTGCCAGCAGCCTCGGGACAGGGGGCAAAGAGACCCAGTACTTC
NA	TRBV7-6	many	TRBJ2-1	CASRGVAGAPLFF	TGTGCCAGCAGAGGAGTGGCGGGGGCCCCCCTGTTCTTC
TRBD1	TRBV5-6	few	TRBJ1-5	CASSLVGQVNQPQHF	TGTGCCAGCAGCTTGGTGGGACAGGTCAATCAGCCCCAGCATTTT
TRBD2	TRBV5-1	few	TRBJ2-5	CASSLGLEGETQYF	TGCGCCAGCAGCTTAGGACTAGAGGGGGAGACCCAGTACTTC
TRBD1	TRBV18	NA	TRBJ1-6	CASQGQGESPLHF	TGTGCCAGCCAGGGACAGGGGGAATCACCCCTCCACTTT
TRBD1	TRBV11-2	few	TRBJ1-1	CASSPPGQRMNTEAFF	TGTGCCAGCAGCCCCCCGGGACAGCGTATGAACACTGAAGCTTTCTTT
TRBD1	TRBV5-1	NA	TRBJ1-4	CASSLAGTGEVFF	TGCGCCAGCAGCTTGGCCGGGACAGGGGAGGTGTTTTTT
NA	TRBV28	NA	TRBJ2-7	CASSSGKGAEQYF	TGTGCCAGCAGTTCCGGGAAAGGTGCCGAGCAGTACTTC
NA	TRBV18	NA	TRBJ1-2	CASSGEGGGYTF	TGTGCCAGCTCAGGGGAAGGAGGAGGCTACACCTTC
NA	TRBV18	few	TRBJ1-4	CASSPSSLGEKLFF	TGTGCCAGCTCACCAAGCAGTCTAGGAGAAAAACTGTTTTTT
NA	TRBV19	NA	TRBJ1-2	CASSIGRGNYGYTF	TGTGCCAGTAGTATAGGCCGGGGGAACTATGGCTACACCTTC